This T cell receptor beta chain was sequenced in a study of blood T cell repertoires in COVID-19. The wider study: Samples of COVID-19 (acute and convalescent) were obtained from the United States, Italy and Spain. T cells, B-cell-depleted T cells, or PBMCs provided the cDNA or gDNA that served as material.

Per the authors' pipeline: Amplification of reference gene primers provided the estimated nucleated cell counts. Produced via immunoSEQ multiplex PCR; TCRdb's table is partial and in-frame only. V and J calls plus clone size are reproduced from that table; the DNA served to infer D and trimming. Of 290,000 or so clones in the sample, about nine tenths are singletons; the top ten hold approximately 2%. The germline V gene encodes CDR1 LGHNA and CDR2 YNFKEQ. The ends were cut back, 2 bases at V and 1 base at J, with 9 bases in the middle. This CDR3 is 15 amino acids long. This clonotype originated in a man in his late teens or twenties with active or convalescent COVID-19. The chain couples TRBV4-2 to TRBJ1-5; D not resolved. Sequenced sample: peripheral blood. CDR3 in amino acids: CASSQTGISNQPQHF. CDR3 in DNA: TGTGCCAGCAGCCAAACGGGTATAAGCAATCAGCCCCAGCATTTT.